The 4 T cell receptor beta chains in this list originate from one sample, sequenced in a study of shared clonotypes between healthy human individuals. Profiled with immunoSEQ multiplex PCR; TCRdb holds only in-frame clones, not every one. The data hold over 100,000 clones, with around 68% observed a single time. The sequencing sample was made of memory CD8+ T cells sorted from blood. Described subset: CD45RO+ cells pooled with CCR7-negative TemRA cells. These TCRs come from a woman aged 25 to 39 in good health.

The chain recombines TRBV13 with TRBJ2-7; 8 bases map to TRBD2. Germline trimming cut 2 bases from V and 3 bases from J; bases unmatched to any gene: 3. Germline V gene lookup returns CDR1 PRHDT and CDR2 FYEKMQ (reference sequence). The CDR3 sequence is 14 residues long. The CDR3 protein is CASSLTGTSYEQYF. CDR3 DNA sequence: TGTGCCAGCAGCTTAACCGGGACTAGCTACGAGCAGTACTTC.

The V and J genes are TRBV2 and TRBJ2-4, with a tentative D call TRBD1 (6 bases). The CDR3 sequence is 12 residues long. CDR1 is SNHLY, CDR2 FYNNEI, per germline. The V gene lost 7 bases and the J gene lost 8 bases, with 12 bases spanning the gap. The CDR3: CASNPGADIQYF. The CDR3 region has the DNA TGTGCCAGCAACCCAGGGGCGGACATTCAGTACTTC.

The chain uses TRBV10-2 and TRBJ1-5; the D gene is possibly TRBD1 (6 bases). Germline V gene lookup returns CDR1 WSHSY and CDR2 SAAADI. The V and J ends lost 7 bases and 2 bases respectively, with 15 bases between them. This CDR3 spans 15 amino acids. CDR3 sequence (DNA): TGCGCCAGCAAAGAGGGGGGTTTAGGCAATCAGCCCCAGCATTTT. Its translation: CASKEGGLGNQPQHF.

This clone was counted many times. Other DNA variants within this sample encode the same CDR3. The genes are TRBV5-1 and TRBJ1-1, with 8 positions matching TRBD1. CDR3 length equals 14 residues. Germline values: CDR1 SGHRS, CDR2 YFSETQ. The trim removed 0 bases at V and 5 bases at J, leaving 3 bases unmatched. The CDR3 protein is CASSLGQGRTEAFF. Here the CDR3 DNA reads TGCGCCAGCAGCTTGGGACAGGGGAGGACTGAAGCTTTCTTT.